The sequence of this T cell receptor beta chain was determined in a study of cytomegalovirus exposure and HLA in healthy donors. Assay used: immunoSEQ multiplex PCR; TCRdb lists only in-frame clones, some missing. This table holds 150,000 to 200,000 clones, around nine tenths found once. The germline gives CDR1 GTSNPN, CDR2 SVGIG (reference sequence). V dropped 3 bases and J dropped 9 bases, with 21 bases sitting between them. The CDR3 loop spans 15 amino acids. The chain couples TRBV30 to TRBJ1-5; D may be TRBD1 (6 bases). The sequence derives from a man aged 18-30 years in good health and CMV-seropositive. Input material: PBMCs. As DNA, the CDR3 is TGTGCCTGGAGCCCGGGACAAGGGTTACAAGGGCCCCAGCATTTT. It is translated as CAWSPGQGLQGPQHF.